Following are 24 T cell receptor beta chains from one sample sequenced in a study of OX40 agonist ivuxolimab in advanced cancers. Using immunoSEQ multiplex PCR, the repertoire was profiled, and TCRdb retains in-frame clones only, with some absent. The sample holds approximately 7,000 clones, around 93% seen once. The source was CD4+ or CD8+ T cells sorted from blood, collected in a trial of the OX40 agonist ivuxolimab. The receptors here all came from an adult with an advanced solid tumor such as melanoma, head and neck, liver or kidney cancer.

The V and J genes are TRBV4-1 and TRBJ2-7; 13 nucleotides agree with TRBD2. The germline V gene encodes CDR1 MGHRA and CDR2 YSYEKL. The CDR3 consists of 15 residues. With V trimmed by 5 bases and J by 3 bases, 4 bases remained unmatched. CDR3 nucleotide sequence: TGCGCCAGCAGCTTTGGACTAGCGGGAGACTACGAGCAGTACTTC. Translating it yields CASSFGLAGDYEQYF.

The CDR3 region is CASSPPGGTGTNEQFF. In nucleotides, the CDR3 is TGTGCCAGCAGTCCCCCCGGAGGGACAGGGACGAATGAGCAGTTCTTC. The chain recombines TRBV28 with TRBJ2-1; 9 bases agree with TRBD1. V dropped 5 bases and J dropped 7; count of bases not matched to a gene: 12. Looked up from germline, CDR1 is MDHEN and CDR2 is SYDVKM. The CDR3 has 16 amino acids. Filled out from reference TRBV28 and TRBJ2-1, the complete variable domain reads DVKVTQSSRYLVKRTGEKVFLECVQDMDHENMFWYRQDPGLGLRLIYFSYDVKMKEKGDIPEGYSVSREKKERFSLILESASTNQTSMYLCASSPPGGTGTNEQFFGPGTRLTVL.

The chain uses TRBV2 and TRBJ2-2; D may be TRBD1 or TRBD2 (5 bases each). Between the trimmed V and J ends, which lost 8 bases and 0 bases, there was a span of 13 bases. This CDR3 spans 15 amino acids. Germline-derived CDR1 and CDR2 are SNHLY and FYNNEI. CDR3 sequence reads: CASLPGTSNTGELFF. Written as DNA, the CDR3 is TGTGCCAGCTTGCCCGGGACGTCGAACACCGGGGAGCTGTTTTTT.

The V and J genes are TRBV7-2 and TRBJ1-5; D is possibly TRBD1 (6 bases). The germline gives CDR1 SGHTA, CDR2 FQGNSA. CDR3 length: 14 amino acids. V was pared by 1 base and J by 9 bases, with 13 bases between. CDR3 protein: CASSLETGLRPQHF. In nucleotides, the CDR3 is TGTGCCAGCAGCTTAGAAACAGGGTTGAGGCCCCAGCATTTT.

The chain links TRBV5-1 to TRBJ1-4; 8 bases line up with TRBD1. V lost 4 bases, J lost 0 bases, and 2 bases stayed unmatched. The CDR3 contains 15 residues. Germline CDR1 reads SGHRS; CDR2 reads YFSETQ. The CDR3: CASSPQGATNEKLFF. In nucleotides, the CDR3 is TGCGCCAGCAGCCCACAGGGGGCAACTAATGAAAAACTGTTTTTT.

The V call is TRBV19, the J call TRBJ2-5; 8 positions match TRBD1. Matching the DNA end better, TRBJ2-7 makes the J call doubtful. Germline assignment: CDR1 LNHDA and CDR2 SQIVND (reference sequence). The CDR3 loop spans 13 amino acids. CDR3 nucleotides: TGTGCCAGTAGGCTGACAGGGGCGGACGAGCAGTACTTC. It codes for CASRLTGADEQYF.

This chain joins TRBV28 and TRBJ1-1; TRBD1 might be the D (6 bases). This CDR3 region has 14 residues. Germline CDR1 and CDR2: MDHEN and SYDVKM. V lost 6 bases and J lost 1, with 12 bases in between. This chain's CDR3 is CASSRAGANTEAFF. In nucleotides, the CDR3 is TGTGCCAGCAGCCGGGCGGGGGCGAACACTGAAGCTTTCTTT.

To note about this clone: A far larger clone is off by one base, so a read error is likely. The chain combines TRBV5-3 with TRBJ1-2; TRBD1 matches at 10 bases. TRBV5-3 belongs to the ORF category, with a function that is uncertain. This CDR3 spans 14 amino acids. CDR3 in amino acids: CASSSKTGGDGYTF. The CDR3 DNA reads TGTGCCAGCAGCTCCAAGACAGGGGGCGACGGCTACACCTTC.

V gene TRBV19 combines with J gene TRBJ1-1, with TRBD1 as a possible D gene (5 bases). Germline assignment: CDR1 LNHDA and CDR2 SQIVND (reference sequence). The V end lost 3 bases, the J end lost 4 bases, and 12 bases lay between the germline ends. The length of the CDR3 is 14 residues. DNA of the CDR3: TGTGCCAGTAGTATCGGGGCGGGGGGCACTGAAGCTTTCTTT. As protein: CASSIGAGGTEAFF. The full variable domain, completed using reference TRBV19 and TRBJ1-1, is DGGITQSPKYLFRKEGQNVTLSCEQNLNHDAMYWYRQDPGQGLRLIYYSQIVNDFQKGDIAEGYSVSREKKESFPLTVTSAQKNPTAFYLCASSIGAGGTEAFFGQGTRLTVV.

This clone was detected only once. The chain carries TRBV7-9 and TRBJ1-3; D gene uncertain. The CDR3 spans 13 residues. V lost 1 base, J lost 3 bases, and 4 bases lay in between. Germline loops: CDR1 SEHNR, CDR2 FQNEAQ (reference sequence). CDR3 region: CASSLENGNTIYF. The DNA of the CDR3 is TGTGCCAGCAGCTTAGAGAATGGAAACACCATATATTTT.

The chain employs TRBV10-3 and TRBJ2-1; possibly TRBD2 for D (6 bases). CDR1 ENHRY and CDR2 SYGVKD come from the germline V gene. Trimming removed 2 bases from V and 10 bases from J, with 9 bases in between. The CDR3 covers 12 residues. The CDR3 loop is CAISEALAEQFF. In DNA form, the CDR3 reads TGTGCCATCAGTGAGGCCCTAGCGGAGCAGTTCTTC.

This chain uses TRBV5-1 with TRBJ1-2; weak D call: TRBD1 (6 bases). The germline V gene encodes CDR1 SGHRS and CDR2 YFSETQ. V was cut by 0 bases and J by 7 bases, with 10 bases left in between. CDR3 length: 13 residues. CDR3 residues: CASSLERTAGYTF. The CDR3, as DNA: TGCGCCAGCAGCTTGGAACGGACAGCTGGCTACACCTTC.

In DNA form, the CDR3 reads TGCAGCGTTGATAGGGGGGGCTACACCTTC. Translating it yields CSVDRGGYTF. The chain links TRBV29-1 to TRBJ1-2; D may be TRBD1 (6 bases). Germline lookup yields CDR1 SQVTM and CDR2 ANQGSEA. CDR3 size: 10 residues. Trimming removed 3 bases at V and 8 bases at J, with 7 bases between.

The genes are TRBV6-5 and TRBJ1-1; 7 nucleotides line up with TRBD1. Per the germline V gene, CDR1 is MNHEY and CDR2 is SVGAGI. CDR3 length equals 14 residues. V lost 3 bases, J lost 2 bases, and 3 bases stayed unmatched. The CDR3, as DNA: TGTGCCAGCAGTTATCAGGGGGGAAACACTGAAGCTTTCTTT. Its translation is CASSYQGGNTEAFF.

V and J are TRBV6-1 and TRBJ1-1; 10 bases align to TRBD1. Germline-derived CDR1 and CDR2 are MNHNS and SASEGT. This CDR3 is 13 amino acids long. After removal of 6 bases from V and 7 bases from J, the junction contained 5 bases not matched to a gene. The CDR3 DNA reads as TGTGCCAGCAGGGGACAGGGGTACGGTGAAGCTTTCTTT. It is translated as CASRGQGYGEAFF.

The gene calls are TRBV5-1 and TRBJ2-1; D is perhaps TRBD2 (5 bases). CDR1 and CDR2 from the germline V gene are SGHRS and YFSETQ. The CDR3 sequence is 16 residues long. The V gene lost 0 bases and the J gene lost 0 bases, with 10 bases spanning the gap. CDR3 nucleotides: TGCGCCAGCAGCTTGGTGTCGGGGAGCTCCTACAATGAGCAGTTCTTC. Amino acid sequence: CASSLVSGSSYNEQFF.

The genes are TRBV6-1 and TRBJ1-1, with 7 bases matching TRBD1. The CDR3 runs 14 residues. V trimming: 4 bases; J trimming: 5 bases; junction bases outside the gene matches: 7. The germline V gene has CDR1 MNHNS and CDR2 SASEGT. CDR3 in amino acids: CASSGRGGATEAFF. CDR3 DNA sequence: TGTGCCAGCAGTGGCCGAGGGGGCGCGACTGAAGCTTTCTTT.

The chain recombines TRBV5-1 with TRBJ2-3; possibly TRBD2 for D (6 bases). Germline V gene data show CDR1 as SGHRS and CDR2 as YFSETQ. The germline V and J ends were trimmed by 4 bases and 4 bases, with 16 bases remaining between them. The CDR3 is 15 residues long. The CDR3 coding sequence is TGCGCCAGCAGCAACAGCCTAGCTAGCGCAGATACGCAGTATTTT. Encoded protein: CASSNSLASADTQYF.

The chain carries TRBV19 and TRBJ1-2; TRBD1 agrees at 9 bases. Germline V gene sequence: CDR1 LNHDA, CDR2 SQIVND (reference sequence). With 7 bases clipped from V and 7 bases from J, the junction kept 7 bases outside the gene matches. This CDR3 has 13 residues. The CDR3 is CASNWDRAGGYTF. The CDR3 DNA follows: TGTGCCAGTAACTGGGACAGGGCCGGTGGCTACACCTTC.

V and J are TRBV9 and TRBJ2-5, with D possibly TRBD2 on 6 matching bases. This CDR3 spans 14 amino acids. V lost 3 bases and J lost 4, with 13 bases in between. CDR1 is SGDLS and CDR2 is YYNGEE in the germline V gene. The CDR3, as DNA: TGTGCCAGCAGCGCACTAGCTACGAGAGAGACCCAGTACTTC. Protein sequence: CASSALATRETQYF.

This CDR3 is CASSYSKSNQPQHF. In DNA, the CDR3 is TGTGCCAGCAGTTACTCGAAGAGCAATCAGCCCCAGCATTTT. The chain carries TRBV6-5 and TRBJ1-5, with D unclear. CDR1 MNHEY and CDR2 SVGAGI come from the germline V gene. V lost 0 bases and J 1 base, leaving 4 bases between the germline ends. The CDR3 is made up of 14 amino acids.

The gene calls are TRBV6-1 and TRBJ2-2; 7 nucleotides agree with TRBD2. Germline assignment: CDR1 MNHNS and CDR2 SASEGT. The CDR3 spans 16 residues. The V gene end was trimmed by 2 bases and the J gene end by 4 bases; junction bases not matched to a gene: 7. The CDR3 DNA reads as TGTGCCAGCAGTGAATTGGGGAGGGTGAGCACCGGGGAGCTGTTTTTT. It translates to CASSELGRVSTGELFF.

The gene calls are TRBV2 and TRBJ2-7; possibly TRBD2 for D (6 bases). The V gene's germline CDR1 is SNHLY and CDR2 FYNNEI. V lost 6 bases, J lost 2 bases, and 11 bases lay in between. This CDR3 is 13 amino acids long. CDR3 nucleotide sequence: TGTGCCAGCAGCGGGGGACGGACCTACGAGCAGTACTTC. This gives the protein CASSGGRTYEQYF.

This clone was seen once. The gene calls are TRBV20-1 and TRBJ2-7; D is unclear. This CDR3 comprises 10 residues. Per germline, CDR1 DFQATT and CDR2 SNEGSKA (reference sequence). V shed 4 bases and J shed 7 bases, with 8 bases lying between them. Here the CDR3 DNA reads TGCAGTGCTACCTTTGGGGAGCAGTACTTC. It encodes CSATFGEQYF.